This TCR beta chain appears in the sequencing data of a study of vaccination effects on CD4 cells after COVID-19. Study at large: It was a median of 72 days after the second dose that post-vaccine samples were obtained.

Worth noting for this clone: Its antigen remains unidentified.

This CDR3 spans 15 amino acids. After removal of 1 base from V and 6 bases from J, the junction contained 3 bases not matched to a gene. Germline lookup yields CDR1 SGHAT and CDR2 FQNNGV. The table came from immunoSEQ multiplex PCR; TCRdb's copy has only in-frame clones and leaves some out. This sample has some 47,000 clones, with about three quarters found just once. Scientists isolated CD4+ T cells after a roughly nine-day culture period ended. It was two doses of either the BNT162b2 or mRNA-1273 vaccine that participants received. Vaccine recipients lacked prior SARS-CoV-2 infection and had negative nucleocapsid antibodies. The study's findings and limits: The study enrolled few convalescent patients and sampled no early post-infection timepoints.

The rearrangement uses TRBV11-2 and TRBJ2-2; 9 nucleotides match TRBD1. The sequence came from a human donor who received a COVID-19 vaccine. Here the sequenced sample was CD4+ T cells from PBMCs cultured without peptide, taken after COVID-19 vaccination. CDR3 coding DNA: TGTGCCAGCAGCTTAGGGGACAGGGTATCCGGGGAGCTGTTTTTT. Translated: CASSLGDRVSGELFF.